This record covers a single T cell receptor beta chain. The specificity of this receptor is unknown. No much larger clone exists at a distance of one base, and base qualities are not known. The method behind the library was the immunoSEQ multiplex PCR assay. To provide template for TCR sequencing, every sample had RNA extracted and reverse transcribed into cDNA. SuperScript III was used for first-strand cDNA synthesis, primed with a 2:1 mix of oligo-dT and random hexamers. Amplification bias was assessed with a synthetic immune receptor repertoire, and residual bias was removed computationally. The published analysis was carried out like this. After raw reads were preprocessed to remove errors, the CDR3 was defined following IMGT conventions as running from the conserved cysteine to phenylalanine. Clonality was computed by normalizing Shannon entropy by log2 of the number of productive unique TCRs and subtracting the result from 1. Whether scalp clones were CD4 or CD8 was inferred by matching scalp TCRbeta sequences against CD4 and CD8 repertoires sorted from blood. TCRdb provides this immuneACCESS table in a form limited to in-frame rearrangements. Some clones are lacking; in checked studies, under half of them reflect an unresolved V gene, and why the rest are absent is not known. V and J calls and clone size come straight from that table; D and trimming were deduced from the DNA. The sample table records 120,000 or so clones; 55% to 70% of these occur just once. The top ten clonotypes cover about 3% of the sample.

These data belong to a study of CD8+ T cells in alopecia areata (dated by TCRdb to 2016 to 2019). General notes on the study: High-throughput TCRbeta sequencing was used to examine T cell clonal expansion in alopecia areata in both the C3H/HeJ mouse model and human patients. RNA came from the PAXgene miRNA kit for fixed scalp, the miRNeasy kit for PBMCs, and the RNeasy kit for mouse skin. Amplification of TCRbeta CDR3 regions was done by immunoSEQ multiplex PCR using 35 Vbeta forward primers and 13 Jbeta reverse primers. On the human side, TCRbeta sequencing was run on scalp tissue and on sorted CD4+ and CD8+ peripheral blood T cells from healthy controls and from alopecia areata patients with either patchy or totalis/universalis disease. Scalp clonality was compared among normal scalp (n=4), patchy alopecia areata scalp (n=8), and alopecia totalis/universalis scalp (n=8).

Here is what the overall study found, with its caveats: Shared TCR sequences between patients were less evident than in mice, which may be partly attributable to HLA diversity in the patient population. Compared with normal scalp, lesional scalp, particularly in alopecia totalis/universalis, had higher clonality and more expanded CD8+ clones, which suggests antigenic drive. Scalp TCR repertoire analysis is complicated because resident alphabeta T cells in normal human skin are also sequenced, whereas mouse skin is dominated by gammadelta T cells.

PBMCs were isolated by density centrifugation and stained for CD3, CD4 and CD8, after which CD4+ and CD8+ T cells were sorted on a FACSAria. Scalp biopsies and blood samples were obtained from unaffected controls. CDR1 and CDR2 are drawn from the germline V gene: SGHTA, FQGNSA. V gives up 1 base and J gives up 5 bases, and the segment between their germline ends measures 5 bases. Including the terminal cysteine and phenylalanine, the CDR3 comprises 13 residues. Only the CDR3 part of the read is kept: 39 bases, read in frame from the first base. What was sequenced was CD4+ T cells sorted from blood. The rearranged chain carries TRBV7-2 and TRBJ2-2; a confident D gene designation cannot be given. This clonotype was sampled from a human donor in good health. The DNA sequence is TGTGCCAGCAGCTTAGTCAGGACCGGGGAGCTGTTTTTT. This codes for CASSLVRTGELFF.